These 29 T cell receptor beta chains were sequenced from one sample in a study of T cell responses to AZD1222 COVID-19 vaccine. Repertoires were generated with immunoSEQ multiplex PCR, while TCRdb's copy carries only in-frame clones and drops some. The table records approximately 140,000 clones, 90% of them present only once. Sequenced material: peripheral blood, taken 28 days after the second AZD1222 dose. Source of these receptors: an adult who received the AZD1222 COVID-19 vaccine.

CDR3 coding DNA: TGCAGCGCGGACATGCTGTTTTTT. This encodes CSADMLFF. V gene TRBV29-1 combines with J gene TRBJ2-2, with D possibly TRBD1 on 5 matching bases. The V gene lost 7 bases and the J gene lost 13 bases, with 7 bases spanning the gap. The CDR3 spans 8 residues. Germline V gene sequence: CDR1 SQVTM, CDR2 ANQGSEA.

This chain links TRBV12-3 or TRBV12-4 with TRBJ1-5; TRBD1 matches at 7 bases. J was trimmed by 7 bases and V by 5 bases; bases with no gene match: 5. The CDR3 is 13 residues long. CDR3 DNA: TGTGCCAGCAGTCCAACAGGGGAACAGCCCCAGCATTTT. Its protein product is CASSPTGEQPQHF.

DNA for the CDR3: TGTGCCACCAGCAGACCCGGGCCTGGCAACACTGAAGCTTTCTTT. Protein sequence: CATSRPGPGNTEAFF. The gene calls are TRBV15 and TRBJ1-1; D remains ambiguous. The CDR3 is 15 residues long. Trimming took 2 bases from V and 2 from J, leaving 12 bases between them. Germline V lookup: CDR1 LNHNV, CDR2 YYDKDF (reference sequence).

CDR3 sequence: CASKGTRNTIYF. DNA for the CDR3: TGTGCCAGCAAGGGGACGAGAAACACCATATATTTT. J is TRBJ1-3 and V is TRBV28, with a tentative D call TRBD1 (5 bases). The CDR3 has 12 amino acids. Germline V gene sequence: CDR1 MDHEN, CDR2 SYDVKM. V lost 7 bases and J 5 bases, leaving 9 bases between the germline ends.

This chain uses TRBV10-3 with TRBJ1-1; no clear D. Germline CDR1 ENHRY, CDR2 SYGVKD. This CDR3 is 14 amino acids long. Trimming took 7 bases from V and 6 from J, leaving 18 bases between them. The CDR3 sequence is CAITDLTPKAEAFF. CDR3 in DNA: TGTGCCATCACCGATCTTACCCCAAAAGCTGAAGCTTTCTTT.

The chain is built from TRBV6-1 and TRBJ2-1, with D unclear. The germline V gene has CDR1 MNHNS and CDR2 SASEGT. This CDR3 spans 12 amino acids. V was shortened by 3 bases and J by 5 bases, with 5 bases between the two germline ends. The chain's CDR3 is CASSDFDNEQFF. DNA for the CDR3: TGTGCCAGCAGTGATTTCGACAATGAGCAGTTCTTC.

The V and J genes are TRBV20-1 and TRBJ1-1; D possibly corresponds to TRBD1 (6 bases). The CDR3 totals 11 residues. The V and J ends lost 6 bases and 9 bases respectively, with 14 bases between them. Germline-derived CDR1 and CDR2 are DFQATT and SNEGSKA (reference sequence). DNA of the CDR3: TGCAGTGCCCTAACAGGGAGGCAAGCTTTCTTT. Translation: CSALTGRQAFF.

This clone was detected only once. The V and J genes are TRBV2 and TRBJ1-2; the match to TRBD1 covers 8 bases. Germline CDR1 SNHLY, CDR2 FYNNEI. V lost 2 bases, J lost 4 bases, and 3 bases stayed unmatched. The CDR3 extends over 14 amino acids. The CDR3 loop reads CASSESGQGYGYTF. The CDR3 nucleotides are TGTGCCAGCAGTGAATCCGGACAGGGCTATGGCTACACCTTC.

This chain joins TRBV28 and TRBJ1-5; 8 bases fit TRBD1. Germline V gives CDR1 MDHEN, CDR2 SYDVKM. With V trimmed by 1 base and J by 6 bases, 2 bases remained unmatched. There are 14 residues in the CDR3. Here the CDR3 reads CASSLSGQGQPQHF. The CDR3 DNA sequence: TGTGCCAGCAGTTTATCAGGACAGGGTCAGCCCCAGCATTTT.

The chain is built from TRBV27 and TRBJ1-4; TRBD1 aligns across 9 bases. The CDR3 runs to 16 residues. Germline V CDR1 and CDR2: MNHEY, SMNVEV (reference sequence). V shed 6 bases and J 8 bases; nucleotides not matched to a gene: 13. The CDR3 loop reads CASRGTGWFEGEKLFF. Written as DNA, the CDR3 is TGTGCCAGCAGGGGGACAGGGTGGTTCGAAGGGGAAAAACTGTTTTTT.

V usage is TRBV5-6 and J usage is TRBJ1-1; D remains unclear. This CDR3 is built from 14 residues. Between the trimmed V and J ends, which lost 5 bases and 0 bases, there was a span of 11 bases. The V gene's germline CDR1 is SGHDT and CDR2 YYEEEE. The CDR3 protein is CASSYRTVNTEAFF. The CDR3 DNA reads TGTGCCAGCAGTTACCGGACGGTGAACACTGAAGCTTTCTTT.

This rearrangement joins TRBV29-1 to TRBJ2-2; the match to TRBD2 covers 12 bases. CDR1 is SQVTM, CDR2 ANQGSEA, per germline. The trim removed 7 bases at V and 5 bases at J, leaving 5 bases unmatched. This CDR3 has 14 amino acids. CDR3 in DNA: TGCAGCGCAGGACTAGCGGGACGGACCGGGGAGCTGTTTTTT. This gives the protein CSAGLAGRTGELFF.

The chain links TRBV10-2 to TRBJ1-3, with 7 bases identical to TRBD1. V was clipped by 2 bases and J by 4 bases; unmatched bases: 2. Germline lookup yields CDR1 WSHSY and CDR2 SAAADI. The length of the CDR3 is 14 residues. Here the CDR3 DNA reads TGCGCCAGCAGTGAGACGGGACAGGGAAACACCATATATTTT. Translating gives CASSETGQGNTIYF.

V and J are TRBV6-5 and TRBJ2-7; 11 positions agree with TRBD2. The V segment lost 4 bases and the J segment 3 bases; nucleotides outside the gene matches: 5. Germline CDR1 and CDR2: MNHEY and SVGAGI. The CDR3 has 15 residues. CDR3 coding DNA: TGTGCCAGCAGTTTCTCCGGGACTAGCGGCTACGAGCAGTACTTC. Translation: CASSFSGTSGYEQYF.

The J gene is TRBJ2-1, the V gene TRBV5-1, with D possibly matching TRBD1 (6 bases). V was clipped by 4 bases and J by 5 bases, with 19 bases between them. The CDR3 runs 16 residues. Germline loops: CDR1 SGHRS, CDR2 YFSETQ. The CDR3 region has the DNA TGCGCCAGCAGCCCTCCTTCCGGGACATACAACAATGAGCAGTTCTTC. Translation: CASSPPSGTYNNEQFF.

This clone appeared once. J is TRBJ2-1 and V is TRBV20-1; no definite D call. The CDR3 covers 13 residues. V was clipped by 3 bases and J by 2 bases, with 8 bases between them. The germline gives CDR1 DFQATT, CDR2 SNEGSKA (reference sequence). The CDR3 region has the DNA TGCAGTGCTAGTGGGTCTACCTACAATGAGCAGTTCTTC. Protein product: CSASGSTYNEQFF.

The chain joins TRBV9 to TRBJ1-3; D unresolved. This CDR3 spans 17 amino acids. Trimming took 0 bases from V and 0 from J, leaving 13 bases between them. Germline V lookup: CDR1 SGDLS, CDR2 YYNGEE. As DNA, the CDR3 is TGTGCCAGCAGCGTAGGCGGACCCCCGAGCTCTGGAAACACCATATATTTT. Amino acids: CASSVGGPPSSGNTIYF. The full variable domain, in which reference TRBV9 and TRBJ1-3 provide the parts outside the CDR3, is DSGVTQTPKHLITATGQRVTLRCSPRSGDLSVYWYQQSLDQGLQFLIQYYNGEERAKGNILERFSAQQFPDLHSELNLSSLELGDSALYFCASSVGGPPSSGNTIYFGEGSWLTVV.

This chain connects TRBV5-6 to TRBJ2-3; D unresolved. V was pared by 4 bases and J by 4 bases, with 4 bases between. The CDR3 is 11 amino acids. In germline, CDR1 is SGHDT, CDR2 YYEEEE. The CDR3 protein is CASSGADTQYF. CDR3 DNA sequence: TGTGCCAGCAGCGGGGCAGATACGCAGTATTTT.

This chain links TRBV5-1 with TRBJ2-5, with 9 bases fitting TRBD1. V was clipped by 4 bases and J by 3 bases; unmatched bases: 10. From germline, CDR1 is SGHRS and CDR2 YFSETQ. CDR3 length equals 16 residues. The CDR3 reads CASSLTGTGIEETQYF. CDR3 sequence (DNA): TGCGCCAGCAGCCTGACCGGGACAGGGATCGAAGAGACCCAGTACTTC.

This clone was picked up a small number of times. The chain employs TRBV2 and TRBJ1-3; 7 bases align to TRBD1. The CDR3 has 13 amino acids. The germline gives CDR1 SNHLY, CDR2 FYNNEI. The trim removed 8 bases at V and 2 bases at J, leaving 3 bases unmatched. The CDR3: CASPGTAGNTIYF. The CDR3 region has the DNA TGTGCCAGCCCAGGGACAGCTGGAAACACCATATATTTT.

The chain has TRBV6-2 or TRBV6-3 and TRBJ2-5, with 7 bases fitting TRBD1. Germline V CDR1 and CDR2: MNHEY, SVGEGT. V was pared by 2 bases and J by 0 bases, with 3 bases of the junction left unmatched. CDR3 length equals 15 residues. The CDR3 protein is CASSYADRYQETQYF. The CDR3 region has the DNA TGTGCCAGCAGTTACGCGGACAGGTACCAAGAGACCCAGTACTTC.

The chain couples TRBV11-2 to TRBJ2-5; 8 bases align to TRBD2. The trim removed 1 base at V and 2 bases at J, leaving 6 bases unmatched. There are 16 residues in the CDR3. Per germline, CDR1 SGHAT and CDR2 FQNNGV. This CDR3 reads CASSLGSGTRQETQYF. CDR3 DNA sequence: TGTGCCAGCAGCTTAGGATCCGGGACTAGACAAGAGACCCAGTACTTC.

The chain couples TRBV3-1 (or the pseudogene TRBV3-2) to TRBJ1-6; D is unresolved. Germline CDR1 LGHDT, CDR2 YNNKEL (reference sequence). V lost 1 base and J 8 bases, leaving 9 bases between the germline ends. The CDR3 is made up of 14 amino acids. CDR3 nucleotides: TGTGCCAGCAGCCAAGGGACCGAGTATTCACCCCTCCACTTT. As protein: CASSQGTEYSPLHF.

V and J are TRBV7-3 and TRBJ2-7, with TRBD2 as a possible D gene (5 bases). CDR3 length equals 15 residues. Trimming cost V 2 bases and J 0 bases, with 11 bases left between them. CDR1 SGHTA and CDR2 FQGTGA come from the germline V gene. As DNA, the CDR3 is TGTGCCAGCAGCTTAGCTACTGGGAGCTCCTACGAGCAGTACTTC. The encoded protein is CASSLATGSSYEQYF.

CDR3 coding DNA: TGTGCCAGCAGCCTACGGCTGGGAAACACAGATACGCAGTATTTT. This codes for CASSLRLGNTDTQYF. This chain joins TRBV7-2 and TRBJ2-3; no firm D call. The CDR3 covers 15 residues. V lost 5 bases and J lost 2, with 14 bases in between. Per germline, CDR1 SGHTA and CDR2 FQGNSA. The full variable domain, rest sourced from reference TRBV7-2 and TRBJ2-3, is GAGVSQSPSNKVTEKGKDVELRCDPISGHTALYWYRQSLGQGLEFLIYFQGNSAPDKSGLPSDRFSAERTGGSVSTLTIQRTQQEDSAVYLCASSLRLGNTDTQYFGPGTRLTVL.

The gene calls are TRBV9 and TRBJ2-7; TRBD2 matches 13 bases. The CDR3 loop spans 16 amino acids. Germline loops: CDR1 SGDLS, CDR2 YYNGEE. The V gene end was trimmed by 3 bases and the J gene end by 4 bases; junction bases not matched to a gene: 7. Here the CDR3 reads CASSAGLAGEIYEQYF. Written as DNA, the CDR3 is TGTGCCAGCAGCGCCGGACTAGCGGGAGAAATTTACGAGCAGTACTTC.

The chain employs TRBV6-5 and TRBJ1-1; 9 bases line up with TRBD1. Germline lookup yields CDR1 MNHEY and CDR2 SVGAGI. This CDR3 contains 15 residues. The ends lost 4 bases at V and 2 bases at J; junction bases unmatched: 5. CDR3 DNA sequence: TGTGCCAGCAGTTCGCTGACAGGGGGAAACACTGAAGCTTTCTTT. Its translation is CASSSLTGGNTEAFF.

The chain links TRBV9 to TRBJ2-3; weak D call: TRBD1 (5 bases). The CDR3 contains 13 residues. Trimming removed 4 bases from V and 10 bases from J, with 16 bases in between. The germline CDR1 and CDR2 sequences are SGDLS and YYNGEE. The CDR3 nucleotides read TGTGCCAGCAGCCCAAGGCGGTCAGGGCCGCAGTATTTT. This encodes CASSPRRSGPQYF.

The V and J genes are TRBV7-8 and TRBJ1-4; 8 nucleotides match TRBD1. The germline CDR1 and CDR2 sequences are SGHVS and FQNEAQ. This CDR3 has 16 residues. The trim removed 5 bases at V and 7 bases at J, leaving 12 bases unmatched. CDR3 region: CASSLQPGGAGEKLFF. DNA of the CDR3: TGTGCCAGCAGCCTACAACCAGGGGGCGCCGGTGAAAAACTGTTTTTT.